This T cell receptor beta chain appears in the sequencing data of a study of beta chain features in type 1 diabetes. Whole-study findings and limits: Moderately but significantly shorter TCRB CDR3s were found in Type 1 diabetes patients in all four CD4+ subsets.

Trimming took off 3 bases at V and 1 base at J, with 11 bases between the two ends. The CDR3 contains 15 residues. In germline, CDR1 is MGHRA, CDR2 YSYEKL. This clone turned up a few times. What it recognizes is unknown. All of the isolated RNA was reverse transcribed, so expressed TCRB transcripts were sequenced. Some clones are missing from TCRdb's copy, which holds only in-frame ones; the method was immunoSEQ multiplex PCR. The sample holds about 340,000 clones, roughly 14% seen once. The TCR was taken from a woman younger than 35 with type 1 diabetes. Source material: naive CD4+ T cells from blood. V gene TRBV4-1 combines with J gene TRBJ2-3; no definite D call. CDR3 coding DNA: TGCGCCAGCAGCCAGGCCCCTTGGCGCACAGATACGCAGTATTTT. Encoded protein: CASSQAPWRTDTQYF.